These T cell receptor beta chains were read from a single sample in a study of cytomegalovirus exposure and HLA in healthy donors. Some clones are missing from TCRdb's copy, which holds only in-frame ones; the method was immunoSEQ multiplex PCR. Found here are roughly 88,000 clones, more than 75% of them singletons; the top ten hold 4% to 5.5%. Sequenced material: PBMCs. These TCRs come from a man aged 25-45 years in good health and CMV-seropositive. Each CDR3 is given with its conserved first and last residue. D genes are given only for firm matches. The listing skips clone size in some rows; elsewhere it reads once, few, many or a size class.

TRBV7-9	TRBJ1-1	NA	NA	TGTGCCAGCAGCTACAATTGGGCCCCGAGCACTGAAGCTTTCTTT	CASSYNWAPSTEAFF
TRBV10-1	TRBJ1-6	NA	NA	TGCGCCAGCAGTGAGTTGACTTTTTATACAGGGAGCTCCTATAATTCACCCCTCCACTTT	CASSELTFYTGSSYNSPLHF
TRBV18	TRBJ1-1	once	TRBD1	TGTGCCAGCTCGCCTGACAGGGGAACTGAAGCTTTCTTT	CASSPDRGTEAFF
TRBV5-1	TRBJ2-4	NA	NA	TGCGCCAGCAGCCCGGGGTCTGGAGGGAACATTCAGTACTTC	CASSPGSGGNIQYF
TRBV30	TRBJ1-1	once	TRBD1	TGTGCCTGGAGTTTTCTGACAGGGGTAGCTTTCTTT	CAWSFLTGVAFF
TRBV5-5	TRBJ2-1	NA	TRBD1	TGTGCCAGCATCCAGACAGGGAGCTCCTACAATGAGCAGTTCTTC	CASIQTGSSYNEQFF
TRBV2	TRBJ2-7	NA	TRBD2	TGTGCCGGGAGGGGTAGCTCCTACGAGCAGTACTTC	CAGRGSSYEQYF
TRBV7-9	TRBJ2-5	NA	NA	TGTGCCAGCAGCTTAGGGCTGGAAGAGACCCAGTACTTC	CASSLGLEETQYF
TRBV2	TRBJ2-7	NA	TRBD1	TGTGCCAGCAGTGTGGAACAGGGGATAAGCGAGCAGTACTTC	CASSVEQGISEQYF
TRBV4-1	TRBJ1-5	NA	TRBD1	TGCGCCAGCAGCCGGGCCCCCCACGACAGGGGGCTTATTGGCCAGCCCCAGCATTTT	CASSRAPHDRGLIGQPQHF